This TCR beta chain was observed in a study of blood T cell repertoires in COVID-19 (TCRdb year 2020). Context from the whole study: Collaborator samples came from the United States, Italy and Spain and covered acute and convalescent phases of COVID-19. The material from the prospective study consisted of cDNA or gDNA derived from T cells, B-cell-depleted T cells, or PBMCs. The dataset comprised deeply sampled blood TCRbeta repertoires from subjects exposed to, actively infected with, or recovered from COVID-19. The repertoires were made available in a free public database intended to serve as a resource for research on the immune response to SARS-CoV-2. The samples were drawn from two sources: the first 160 participants of the ongoing ImmuneRACE study, and 1,000 to 1,500 subjects contributed by 6 global collaborators. A de-identified subject ID, COVID-19 status, age in years and sex were almost always included in the sample metadata. Where available, HLA class I and class II types were obtained from metadata supplied by the sample provider rather than from assay-based typing.

The CDR3 has 15 amino acids, counting the end cysteine and phenylalanine. Kept here is only the CDR3 DNA, which spans 45 bases and is read in frame from base 1. On the study overall, not on this receptor specifically: How much clinical and demographic metadata was included differed by source and by participant, and the metadata was provided uncurated.

Each collaborating institution followed its own protocols to collect whole blood in K2EDTA tubes. For TCRbeta analysis, collaborators shipped samples as frozen whole blood, isolated PBMCs, or DNA extracted from either of those sample types. Notes on this clone: Its antigen remains unidentified. Within one base of it there is no much larger clone, and no base qualities were kept.

TCRbeta CDR3 regions were amplified from genomic DNA using the immunoSEQ Assay, a bias-controlled multiplex PCR. Under the source paper's analysis protocol: Within the assay, amplification of reference gene primers was used to estimate how many nucleated cells each sample contained. Sequence reads were collapsed and filtered to measure the absolute abundance of every unique TCRbeta CDR3 rearrangement. Productive Simpson clonality was computed per sample as the square root of Simpson's diversity index over productive rearrangements. TCRdb carries this immuneACCESS record with in-frame sequences only. Its versions omit some clonotypes, under half of them owing to an unresolved V gene in the studies checked, with the rest unexplained. V, J and clone size are taken as reported in that table, and D and trimming were inferred from the DNA itself. Present in this sample are 180,000 or so clones, approximately 90% of which were seen just once. Roughly 3.9% of the sample rests with the top ten.

The receptor's source is a man between 18 and 35 years old with active or convalescent COVID-19. The source material was peripheral blood. This receptor chain uses TRBV21-1 and TRBJ2-1; the table gives TRBD1 as D, unverified against the DNA. TRBV21-1 is a listed pseudogene. The sequenced DNA: TGTGCCAGCAGCAATACAGGGTCCGACTACAATGAGCAGTTCTTC. It encodes CASSNTGSDYNEQFF.